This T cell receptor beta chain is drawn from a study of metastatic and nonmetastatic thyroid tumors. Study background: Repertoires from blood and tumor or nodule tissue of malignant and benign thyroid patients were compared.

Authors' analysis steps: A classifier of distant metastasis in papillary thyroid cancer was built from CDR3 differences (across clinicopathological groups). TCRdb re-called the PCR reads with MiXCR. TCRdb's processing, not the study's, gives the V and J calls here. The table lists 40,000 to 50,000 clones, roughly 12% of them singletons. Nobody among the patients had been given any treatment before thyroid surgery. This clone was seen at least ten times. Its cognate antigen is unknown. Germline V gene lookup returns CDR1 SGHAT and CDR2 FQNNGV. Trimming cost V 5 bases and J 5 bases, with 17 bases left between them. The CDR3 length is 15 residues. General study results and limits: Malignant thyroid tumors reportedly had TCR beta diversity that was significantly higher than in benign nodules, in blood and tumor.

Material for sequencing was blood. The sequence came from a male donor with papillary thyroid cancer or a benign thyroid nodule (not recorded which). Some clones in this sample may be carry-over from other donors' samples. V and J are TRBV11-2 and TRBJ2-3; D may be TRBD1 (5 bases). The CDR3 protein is CASSGQGLTIDTQYF. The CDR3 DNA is TGTGCCAGCAGCGGGCAGGGCCTCACAATAGATACGCAGTATTTT. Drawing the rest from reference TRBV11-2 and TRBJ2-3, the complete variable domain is EAGVAQSPRYKIIEKRQSVAFWCNPISGHATLYWYQQILGQGPKLLIQFQNNGVVDDSQLPKDRFSAERLKGVDSTLKIQPAKLEDSAVYLCASSGQGLTIDTQYFGPGTRLTVL.